The sequence of this TCR beta chain was determined in a study of T-cell reconstitution after alpha-beta-depleted transplantation in children. It was with unique molecular identifiers that the TCRbeta library was prepared. TCRdb re-called the PCR reads with MiXCR, one entry per CDR3 protein. The sample records around 600,000 distinct CDR3 sequences, around a sixth being singletons. CDR1 and CDR2 (germline): SEHNR, FQNEAQ (reference sequence). V lost 5 bases to trimming and J lost 7 bases, with 21 bases between them. CDR3 length equals 16 residues. The chain recombines TRBV7-9 with TRBJ2-1, with D perhaps matching TRBD1 (6 bases). This receptor was identified in a human donor who donated a stem cell graft to a child with acute myeloid leukemia. The specimen was PBMCs from the stem cell graft donor, collected from the stem cell graft. CDR3 nucleotides: TGTGCCAGCAGCCCCACCCGAGGGGGTACCGGAAATGAGCAGTTCTTC. As protein: CASSPTRGGTGNEQFF.